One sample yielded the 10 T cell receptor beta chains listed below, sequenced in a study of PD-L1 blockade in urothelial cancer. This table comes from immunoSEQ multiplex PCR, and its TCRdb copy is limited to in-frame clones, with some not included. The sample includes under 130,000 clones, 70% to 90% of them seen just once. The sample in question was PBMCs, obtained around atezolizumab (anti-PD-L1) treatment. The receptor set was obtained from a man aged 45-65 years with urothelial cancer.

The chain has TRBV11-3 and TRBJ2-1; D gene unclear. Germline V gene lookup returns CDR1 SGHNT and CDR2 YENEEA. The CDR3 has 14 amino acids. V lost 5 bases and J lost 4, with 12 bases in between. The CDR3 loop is CASSPSYSYNEQFF. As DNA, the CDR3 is TGTGCCAGCAGCCCCTCCTACAGTTACAATGAGCAGTTCTTC.

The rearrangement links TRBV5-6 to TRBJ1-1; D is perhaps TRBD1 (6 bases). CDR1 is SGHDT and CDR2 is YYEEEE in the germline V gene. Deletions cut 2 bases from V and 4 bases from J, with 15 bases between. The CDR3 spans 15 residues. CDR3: CASSFGPGVGTEAFF. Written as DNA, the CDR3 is TGTGCCAGCAGCTTTGGGCCAGGGGTTGGCACTGAAGCTTTCTTT.

The CDR3 region is CASSSSRAWQETQYF. The DNA of the CDR3 is TGTGCCAGCAGTTCCTCGCGGGCGTGGCAAGAGACCCAGTACTTC. J is TRBJ2-5 and V is TRBV27, with a weak D call TRBD2 (5 bases). This CDR3 contains 15 residues. Germline V lookup: CDR1 MNHEY, CDR2 SMNVEV (reference sequence). V shed 4 bases and J shed 2 bases, with 14 bases lying between them.

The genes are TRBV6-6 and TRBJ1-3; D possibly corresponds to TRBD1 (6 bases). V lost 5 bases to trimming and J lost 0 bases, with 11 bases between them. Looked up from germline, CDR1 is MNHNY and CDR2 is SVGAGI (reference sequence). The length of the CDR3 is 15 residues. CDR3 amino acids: CASSRGATSGNTIYF. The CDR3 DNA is TGTGCCAGCAGTCGGGGGGCCACCTCTGGAAACACCATATATTTT.

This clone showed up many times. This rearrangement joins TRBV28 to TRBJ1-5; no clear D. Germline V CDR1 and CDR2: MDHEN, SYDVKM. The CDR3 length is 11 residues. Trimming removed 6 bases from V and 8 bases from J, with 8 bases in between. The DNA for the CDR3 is TGTGCCAGCAGCCAAACAGAGCCCCAGCATTTT. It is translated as CASSQTEPQHF.

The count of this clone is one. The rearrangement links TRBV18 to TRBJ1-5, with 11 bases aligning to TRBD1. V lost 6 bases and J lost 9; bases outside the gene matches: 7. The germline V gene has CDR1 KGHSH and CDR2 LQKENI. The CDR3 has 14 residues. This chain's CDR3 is CASSPGQGGPPQHF. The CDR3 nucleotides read TGTGCCAGCTCTCCGGGACAGGGGGGTCCGCCCCAGCATTTT.

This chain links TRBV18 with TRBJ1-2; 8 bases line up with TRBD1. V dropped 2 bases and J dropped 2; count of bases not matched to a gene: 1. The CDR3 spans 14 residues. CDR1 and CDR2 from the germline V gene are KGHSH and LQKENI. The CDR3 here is CASSPGTGNYGYTF. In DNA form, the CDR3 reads TGTGCCAGCTCACCAGGGACAGGCAACTATGGCTACACCTTC. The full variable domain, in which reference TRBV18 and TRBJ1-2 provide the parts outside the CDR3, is NAGVMQNPRHLVRRRGQEARLRCSPMKGHSHVYWYRQLPEEGLKFMVYLQKENIIDESGMPKERFSAEFPKEGPSILRIQQVVRGDSAAYFCASSPGTGNYGYTFGSGTRLTVV.

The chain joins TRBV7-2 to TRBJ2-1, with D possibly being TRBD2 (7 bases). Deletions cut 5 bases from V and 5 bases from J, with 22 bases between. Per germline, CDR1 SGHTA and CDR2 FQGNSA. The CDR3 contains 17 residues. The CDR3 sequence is CASSRYGGLGQDNEQFF. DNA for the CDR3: TGTGCCAGCAGCCGATACGGGGGGCTGGGCCAGGACAATGAGCAGTTCTTC.

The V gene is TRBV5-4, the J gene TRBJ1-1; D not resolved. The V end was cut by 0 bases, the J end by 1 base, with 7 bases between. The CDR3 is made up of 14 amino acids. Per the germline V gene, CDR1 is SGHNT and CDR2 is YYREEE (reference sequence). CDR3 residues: CASSLAGANTEAFF. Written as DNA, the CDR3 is TGTGCCAGCAGCTTGGCTGGAGCGAACACTGAAGCTTTCTTT.

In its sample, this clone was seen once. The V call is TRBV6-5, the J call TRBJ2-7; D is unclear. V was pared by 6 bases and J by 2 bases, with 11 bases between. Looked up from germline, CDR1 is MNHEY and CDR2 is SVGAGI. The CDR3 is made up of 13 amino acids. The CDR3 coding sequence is TGTGCCAGCAGCCTGGCACCGCCCTACGAGCAGTACTTC. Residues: CASSLAPPYEQYF.